A selection of T cell receptor beta chains follows, all from one sample in a study of cytomegalovirus exposure and HLA in healthy donors. TCRdb keeps only in-frame clones here, not all; method: immunoSEQ multiplex PCR. The table lists 80,000 to 95,000 clones, roughly 69% of them singletons. The sequenced sample was PBMCs. These receptors were collected from a woman aged 25 to 39 in good health and CMV-seronegative. The CDR3 runs from the conserved cysteine through the conserved F or W. A D gene is named only where the DNA matches it firmly. The size field is filled for only some rows; it gives once, few, many or a size class.

v_gene: TRBV6-5
d_gene: -
j_gene: TRBJ1-4
abundance: -
CDR3nt: TGTGCCAGCAGCTCGACTGCAACTAATGAAAAACTGTTTTTT
CDR3aa: CASSSTATNEKLFF

v_gene: TRBV19
d_gene: -
j_gene: TRBJ2-7
abundance: -
CDR3nt: TGTGCCAGTAGTCTAACCGGTAGCTCCTACGAGCAGTACTTC
CDR3aa: CASSLTGSSYEQYF

v_gene: TRBV6-5
d_gene: -
j_gene: TRBJ2-7
abundance: few
CDR3nt: TGTGCCAGCAGTTATGGGACTGCCTCCTACGAGCAGTACTTC
CDR3aa: CASSYGTASYEQYF

v_gene: TRBV27
d_gene: -
j_gene: TRBJ2-7
abundance: -
CDR3nt: TGTGCCAGCAGGAGAGGTCTCTCCTACGAGCAGTACTTC
CDR3aa: CASRRGLSYEQYF

v_gene: TRBV9
d_gene: -
j_gene: TRBJ1-6
abundance: -
CDR3nt: TGTGCCAGCAGCAAGGGGTCAGCTTATTCACCCCTCCACTTT
CDR3aa: CASSKGSAYSPLHF

v_gene: TRBV11-2
d_gene: -
j_gene: TRBJ1-5
abundance: -
CDR3nt: TGTGCCAGCAGCCAATCCGACGGACAACGGCCCCAGCATTTT
CDR3aa: CASSQSDGQRPQHF

v_gene: TRBV9
d_gene: -
j_gene: TRBJ1-2
abundance: -
CDR3nt: TGTGCCAGCAGCGTCTTTGACCGGGTCTCTAACTATGGCTACACCTTC
CDR3aa: CASSVFDRVSNYGYTF

v_gene: TRBV7-2
d_gene: TRBD2
j_gene: TRBJ2-1
abundance: -
CDR3nt: TGTGCCAGCAGCCCAGCGGGGGGTTACAATGAGCAGTTCTTC
CDR3aa: CASSPAGGYNEQFF

v_gene: TRBV6-5
d_gene: -
j_gene: TRBJ1-4
abundance: few
CDR3nt: TGTGCCAGCACCATTTCGAGCGGGAATGAAAAACTGTTTTTT
CDR3aa: CASTISSGNEKLFF

v_gene: TRBV4-1
d_gene: TRBD2
j_gene: TRBJ2-3
abundance: -
CDR3nt: TGCGCCAGCAGCCATGCGGGAGGAGATACGCAGTATTTT
CDR3aa: CASSHAGGDTQYF

v_gene: TRBV5-1
d_gene: -
j_gene: TRBJ1-5
abundance: few
CDR3nt: TGCGCCAGCAGCTTGGGTGGACAGCGCGATCAGCCCCAGCATTTT
CDR3aa: CASSLGGQRDQPQHF

v_gene: TRBV6-6
d_gene: TRBD1
j_gene: TRBJ1-6
abundance: -
CDR3nt: TGTGCCAGCAGTATGGACAGGGCTCTAAATTCACCCCTCCACTTT
CDR3aa: CASSMDRALNSPLHF

v_gene: TRBV6-1
d_gene: TRBD1
j_gene: TRBJ1-3
abundance: -
CDR3nt: TGTGCCAGCAGTGAAGCGGGACAGGATGGATATTTT
CDR3aa: CASSEAGQDGYF

v_gene: TRBV2
d_gene: TRBD1
j_gene: TRBJ2-5
abundance: few
CDR3nt: TGTGCCTTGTGGACAGGGGAAGAGACCCAGTACTTC
CDR3aa: CALWTGEETQYF

v_gene: TRBV4-2
d_gene: -
j_gene: TRBJ2-1
abundance: few
CDR3nt: TGTGCCAGCAGTCAGGGGGGCATCGACAATGAGCAGTTCTTC
CDR3aa: CASSQGGIDNEQFF

v_gene: TRBV5-8
d_gene: -
j_gene: TRBJ1-2
abundance: -
CDR3nt: TGTGCCAGCAGCTTGGATGTGACATCGCCCTATGGCTACACCTTC
CDR3aa: CASSLDVTSPYGYTF

v_gene: TRBV27
d_gene: -
j_gene: TRBJ1-5
abundance: -
CDR3nt: TGTGCCAGCAGTCGACAGGCCCTCAATCAGCCCCAGCATTTT
CDR3aa: CASSRQALNQPQHF

v_gene: TRBV5-4
d_gene: TRBD2
j_gene: TRBJ2-3
abundance: once
CDR3nt: TGTGCCAGCAGTGGGACTAGCGATAGAGATACGCAGTATTTT
CDR3aa: CASSGTSDRDTQYF

v_gene: TRBV5-1
d_gene: TRBD1
j_gene: TRBJ1-4
abundance: -
CDR3nt: TGCGCCAGCAGCTTGGGGGGACAGAGGAATGAAAAACTGTTTTTT
CDR3aa: CASSLGGQRNEKLFF

v_gene: TRBV12-5
d_gene: TRBD1
j_gene: TRBJ1-2
abundance: -
CDR3nt: TGTGCTGGTGGTTTGGTACAGGACAGGGGTGACTATGGCTACACCTTC
CDR3aa: CAGGLVQDRGDYGYTF

v_gene: TRBV19
d_gene: TRBD1
j_gene: TRBJ2-7
abundance: -
CDR3nt: TGTGCCAGTAGCCCGGGACAGGGGGCCTACGAGCAGTACTTC
CDR3aa: CASSPGQGAYEQYF

v_gene: TRBV29-1
d_gene: -
j_gene: TRBJ2-6
abundance: few
CDR3nt: TGCAGCGTCGAGGGTAGCTCTGGGGCCAACGTCCTGACTTTC
CDR3aa: CSVEGSSGANVLTF